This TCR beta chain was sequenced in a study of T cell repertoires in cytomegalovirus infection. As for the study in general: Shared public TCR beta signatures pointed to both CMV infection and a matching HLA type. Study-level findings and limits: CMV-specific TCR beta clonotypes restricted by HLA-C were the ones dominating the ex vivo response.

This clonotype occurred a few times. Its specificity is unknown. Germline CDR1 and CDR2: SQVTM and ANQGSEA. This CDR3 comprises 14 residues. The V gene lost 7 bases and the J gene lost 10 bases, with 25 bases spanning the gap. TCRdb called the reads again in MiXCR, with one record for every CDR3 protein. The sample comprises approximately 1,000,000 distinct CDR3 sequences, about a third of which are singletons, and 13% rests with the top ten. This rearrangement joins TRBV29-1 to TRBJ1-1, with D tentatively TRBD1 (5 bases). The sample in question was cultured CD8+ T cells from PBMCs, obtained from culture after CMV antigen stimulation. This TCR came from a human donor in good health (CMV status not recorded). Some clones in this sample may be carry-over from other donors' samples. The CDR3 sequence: CSAWEGQGLSAAFF. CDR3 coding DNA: TGCAGCGCCTGGGAGGGCCAGGGACTTTCGGCAGCTTTCTTT.